This is a list of T cell receptor beta chains from one sample in a study of Graves' ophthalmopathy and Graves' hyperthyroidism. TCRdb passed the multiplex PCR reads through MiXCR, listing each CDR3 protein once. The sample includes 350,000 to 450,000 distinct CDR3 sequences, over 20% of them seen just once. Specimen: peripheral blood. Receptor source: a woman aged 18-29 years with stable Graves' hyperthyroidism. Both conserved end residues are trimmed from each CDR3.

length	V	CDR3
15	TRBV6-1	ASRRTGTGGLNYGYT
14	TRBV6-5	ASRYLSGANTGELF
13	TRBV19	ASSIEGGTNQPQH
13	TRBV6-5	ASSYSHYSGNTIY
13	TRBV10-3	AISESGPGNQPQH
12	TRBV20-1	SARDISYSYEQY
11	TRBV30	AWSTGTAYEQY
16	TRBV12-3/TRBV12-4	ASSLDRLGPKADQPQH
11	TRBV6-5	ASSYSEAGEAF
13	TRBV28	ASTPQRDSNQPQH
13	TRBV4-3	ASSQDPRGSETQY
15	TRBV5-6	ASSRATGLVAKNIQY
9	TRBV20-1	SASFPYEQY
14	TRBV20-1	SARDQGTAYNSPLH
14	TRBV12-3/TRBV12-4	ASRLGGSPSLYGYT
12	TRBV7-2	ASSYDLNTGELF
16	TRBV6-2/TRBV6-3	ASTELPRASGNTGELF
12	TRBV19	ASSISSGIYEQY
13	TRBV6-2/TRBV6-3	ASSYSRTEVSPLH